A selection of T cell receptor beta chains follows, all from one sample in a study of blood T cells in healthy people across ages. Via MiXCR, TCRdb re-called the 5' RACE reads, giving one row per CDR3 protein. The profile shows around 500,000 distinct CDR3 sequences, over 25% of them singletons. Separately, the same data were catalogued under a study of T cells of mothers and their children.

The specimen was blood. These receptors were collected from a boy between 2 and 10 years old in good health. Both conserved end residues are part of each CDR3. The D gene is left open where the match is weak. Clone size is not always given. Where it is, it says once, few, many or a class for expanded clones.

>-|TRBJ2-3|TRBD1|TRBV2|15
TGTGCCAGCAGTCCAACAGGGGGCTCGGGAGATACGCAGTATTTT
CASSPTGGSGDTQYF
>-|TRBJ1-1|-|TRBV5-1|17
TGCGCCAGCAGCTCCATAGGGGGAGTGGTGAGGAACACTGAGGCTTTCTTT
CASSSIGGVVRNTEAFF
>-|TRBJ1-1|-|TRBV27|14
TGTGCCAGCAGTCCAGCCCGGGGATCCACTGAAGCTTTCTTT
CASSPARGSTEAFF
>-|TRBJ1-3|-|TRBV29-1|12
TGCAGCGCGTCTTTTCCTGGAAACACCATATATTTT
CSASFPGNTIYF
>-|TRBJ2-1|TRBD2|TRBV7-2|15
TGTGCCAGCAGCCTGACTAGCGGGAATTACAATGAGCAGTTCTTC
CASSLTSGNYNEQFF
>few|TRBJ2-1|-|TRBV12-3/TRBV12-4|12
TGTGCCAGCAGTGAGGGCGGCAGTGAGCAGTTCTTC
CASSEGGSEQFF
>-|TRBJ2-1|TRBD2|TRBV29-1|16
TGCAGCGTTGTAGGGCTAGCGGGAGCCGGAGGGAATGAGCAGTTCTTC
CSVVGLAGAGGNEQFF
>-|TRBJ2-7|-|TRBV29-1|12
TGCAGCGCCGTAGACTCGCCCTACGAGCAGTACTTC
CSAVDSPYEQYF
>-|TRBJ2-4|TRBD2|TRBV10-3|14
TGTGCCATCAGTGAGCGGGGGGTCAAAAACATTCAGTACTTC
CAISERGVKNIQYF
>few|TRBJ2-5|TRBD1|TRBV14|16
TGTGCCAGCAGCCAATTTCCGGGACAGGGAAGAGAGACCCAGTACTTC
CASSQFPGQGRETQYF
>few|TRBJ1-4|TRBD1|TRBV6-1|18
TGTGCCAGCAGTGAATTTTTAGGGACAGGGGTCACTAATGAAAAACTGTTTTTT
CASSEFLGTGVTNEKLFF
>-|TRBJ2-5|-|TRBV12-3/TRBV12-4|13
TGTGCCAGCAGTCCCCAGGGATTGGAGACCCAGTACTTC
CASSPQGLETQYF
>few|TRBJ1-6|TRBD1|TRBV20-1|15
TGCAGTGCGCCGACAGGGGGCTCCTATAATTCACCCCTCCACTTT
CSAPTGGSYNSPLHF
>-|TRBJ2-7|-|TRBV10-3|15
TGTGCCATCAGTGAGTCGGGACTTTCTCCCTACGAGCAGTACTTC
CAISESGLSPYEQYF
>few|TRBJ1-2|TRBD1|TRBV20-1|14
TGCAGTGCGGGGGGACAGGGGGCGCGAGGTGGCTACACCTTC
CSAGGQGARGGYTF